Presented here are 7 T cell receptor beta chains from one specimen sequenced in a study of OX40 agonist ivuxolimab in advanced cancers. Produced via immunoSEQ multiplex PCR; TCRdb's table is partial and in-frame only. The sample yields about 24,000 clones, 73% seen once. The sample consisted of CD4+ or CD8+ T cells sorted from blood, taken in a trial of the OX40 agonist ivuxolimab. The receptor source for this set is an adult with an advanced solid tumor such as melanoma, head and neck, liver or kidney cancer.

This clone has just one count. This may come from a read error, since a much larger clone is one base off. Additional DNA sequences in this sample encode the identical CDR3. The chain recombines TRBV5-6 with TRBJ2-2, with D tentatively TRBD2 (7 bases). The CDR3 extends over 15 amino acids. CDR1 is SGHDT and CDR2 is YYEEEE in the germline V gene. V was clipped by 6 bases and J by 6 bases, with 18 bases between them. The CDR3 loop reads CASTFGGGAPGELFF. CDR3 coding DNA: TGTGCCAGCACCTTTGGAGGGGGGGCGCCCGGGGAGCTGTTTTTT.

This clone was picked up one time. This chain uses TRBV28 with TRBJ2-2, with D tentatively TRBD1 (5 bases). The germline V and J ends were trimmed by 11 bases and 1 base, with 17 bases remaining between them. CDR1 MDHEN and CDR2 SYDVKM come from the germline V gene. The length of the CDR3 is 15 residues. In DNA, the CDR3 is TGTGCCCCCTACGGTCGGCAGGGGAACACCGGGGAGCTGTTTTTT. It translates to CAPYGRQGNTGELFF.

J is TRBJ2-6 and V is TRBV28; D is undetermined. V was trimmed by 6 bases and J by 0 bases, leaving 24 bases between them. This CDR3 spans 20 amino acids. Germline V gene lookup returns CDR1 MDHEN and CDR2 SYDVKM. The DNA of the CDR3 is TGTGCCAGCAGCTCTATAAGGTACAGCACTACCTACTCTGGGGCCAACGTCCTGACTTTC. Its protein is CASSSIRYSTTYSGANVLTF. The whole variable domain, filled in from reference TRBV28 and TRBJ2-6, reads DVKVTQSSRYLVKRTGEKVFLECVQDMDHENMFWYRQDPGLGLRLIYFSYDVKMKEKGDIPEGYSVSREKKERFSLILESASTNQTSMYLCASSSIRYSTTYSGANVLTFGAGSRLTVL.

The rearrangement uses TRBV5-1 and TRBJ2-7; 8 nucleotides agree with TRBD1. The CDR3 is made up of 14 amino acids. Germline V gene data show CDR1 as SGHRS and CDR2 as YFSETQ. Trimming took 4 bases from V and 1 from J; bases not matched to a gene: 4. The CDR3 reads CASSVGQGSYEQYF. DNA of the CDR3: TGCGCCAGCAGCGTAGGACAGGGTTCCTACGAGCAGTACTTC.

The chain links TRBV16 to TRBJ1-1; TRBD1 aligns across 8 bases. The V gene's germline CDR1 is KGHSY and CDR2 FQNENV. The CDR3 sequence is 15 residues long. Unmatched junction bases numbered 4, after V lost 0 bases and J lost 4 bases. CDR3 protein: CASSQSHGQGTEAFF. The CDR3, as DNA: TGTGCCAGCAGCCAATCTCATGGACAGGGCACTGAAGCTTTCTTT. Complete variable domain (other parts from reference TRBV16 and TRBJ1-1): GEEVAQTPKHLVRGEGQKAKLYCAPIKGHSYVFWYQQVLKNEFKFLISFQNENVFDETGMPKERFSAKCLPNSPCSLEIQATKLEDSAVYFCASSQSHGQGTEAFFGQGTRLTVV.

Only a few counts were recorded for this clone. The genes are TRBV7-9 and TRBJ2-1; perhaps TRBD2 as D (7 bases). Between the trimmed V and J ends, which lost 0 bases and 9 bases, there was a span of 15 bases. This CDR3 has 15 amino acids. Germline V lookup: CDR1 SEHNR, CDR2 FQNEAQ (reference sequence). The CDR3, as DNA: TGTGCCAGCAGCTTAGCGGGGGGGCGTGGAGGTGAGCAGTTCTTC. Translation gives CASSLAGGRGGEQFF. The full variable domain, its missing parts supplied by reference TRBV7-9 and TRBJ2-1, is DTGVSQNPRHKITKRGQNVTFRCDPISEHNRLYWYRQTLGQGPEFLTYFQNEAQLEKSRLLSDRFSAERPKGSFSTLEIQRTEQGDSAMYLCASSLAGGRGGEQFFGPGTRLTVL.

Only a few counts were recorded for this clone. This chain links TRBV6-1 with TRBJ2-7; 12 positions match TRBD2. Germline assignment: CDR1 MNHNS and CDR2 SASEGT. CDR3 length: 16 amino acids. V shed 2 bases, J shed 1 base, and the junction held 3 bases outside the gene matches. The DNA for the CDR3 is TGTGCCAGCAGTGAAAAACTAGCGGGGGGTTCCTACGAGCAGTACTTC. This gives the protein CASSEKLAGGSYEQYF.